The 2 T cell receptor beta chains in this list originate from one sample, sequenced in a study of blood T cell repertoires in COVID-19. TCRdb's copy holds only in-frame clones and misses some; the assay was immunoSEQ multiplex PCR. Among 150,000 to 170,000 clones listed, 91% were seen once. Sequencing input: peripheral blood. The origin of the receptors is a man aged 45-65 years with acute or convalescent COVID-19.

The chain couples TRBV7-9 to TRBJ2-5, with 7 nucleotides matching TRBD1. The junction had 2 bases not matched to a gene; V was cut back by 1 base and J by 3 bases. The CDR3 totals 14 residues. Germline lookup yields CDR1 SEHNR and CDR2 FQNEAQ (reference sequence). The CDR3 region has the DNA TGTGCCAGCAGCTTAGGGCAGGGGGAAGAGACCCAGTACTTC. This gives the protein CASSLGQGEETQYF.

The gene calls are TRBV24-1 and TRBJ2-2, with D perhaps matching TRBD2 (6 bases). The ends were cut back, 3 bases at V and 7 bases at J, with 20 bases in the middle. The CDR3 length is 17 residues. Germline V gene lookup returns CDR1 KGHDR and CDR2 SFDVKD. The CDR3 DNA reads as TGTGCCACCAGTGATATGGAAGGGGCGGGATTAGGCGGGGAGCTGTTTTTT. Amino acids: CATSDMEGAGLGGELFF.